This is a list of T cell receptor beta chains from one sample in a study of T-cell reconstitution after alpha-beta-depleted transplantation in children. TCRdb passed the PCR reads through MiXCR, listing each CDR3 protein once. The repertoire has 98,000 or so distinct CDR3 sequences, around a quarter of them found once; the top ten carry about 20%. Sample: PBMCs, taken before TCRalphabeta/CD19-depleted stem cell transplant. These receptors all come from a boy aged 2 to 10 with acute lymphoblastic leukemia, due to receive a stem cell transplant. CDR3s include the opening cysteine and the closing phenylalanine or tryptophan. A D gene is named only where the DNA matches it firmly. Clone size is given for some rows only: seen once, a few or many times, or a class if the clone is expanded.

len: 16
d_gene: .
abundance: .
v_gene: TRBV7-2
j_gene: TRBJ1-5
CDR3nt: TGTGCCAGCAGCCCGGACGCCCGAGGTCGCAATCAGCCCCAGCATTTT
CDR3aa: CASSPDARGRNQPQHF

len: 14
d_gene: .
abundance: .
v_gene: TRBV6-4
j_gene: TRBJ1-4
CDR3nt: TGTGCCAGCCTCGCTACCGGGAGGCGTGAAAAACTGTTTTTT
CDR3aa: CASLATGRREKLFF

len: 15
d_gene: .
abundance: many
v_gene: TRBV7-9
j_gene: TRBJ2-7
CDR3nt: TGTGCCAGCAGCCCAAAGGAGTTTCAGGGCTACGAGCAGTACTTC
CDR3aa: CASSPKEFQGYEQYF

len: 15
d_gene: TRBD2
abundance: .
v_gene: TRBV14
j_gene: TRBJ2-1
CDR3nt: TGTGCCAGCAGAAGGACAGCGGGAGTTTACAATGAGCAGTTCTTC
CDR3aa: CASRRTAGVYNEQFF

len: 16
d_gene: .
abundance: .
v_gene: TRBV20-1
j_gene: TRBJ2-5
CDR3nt: TGCAGTGCCCGAGACTTGGCGGAGGGACTCCAAGAGACCCAGTACTTC
CDR3aa: CSARDLAEGLQETQYF

len: 14
d_gene: .
abundance: few
v_gene: TRBV7-9
j_gene: TRBJ2-1
CDR3nt: TGTGCCAGCAGAGGCCCAGGGATTGGCAATGAGCAGTTCTTC
CDR3aa: CASRGPGIGNEQFF

len: 13
d_gene: .
abundance: .
v_gene: TRBV12-3/TRBV12-4
j_gene: TRBJ1-3
CDR3nt: TGTGCCAGCAGTACAGGGTCTGGAAACACCATATATTTT
CDR3aa: CASSTGSGNTIYF

len: 16
d_gene: TRBD2
abundance: .
v_gene: TRBV5-1
j_gene: TRBJ2-7
CDR3nt: TGCGCCAGCAGCACGGGGACTAGCGGAGGGGCCTACGAGCAGTACTTC
CDR3aa: CASSTGTSGGAYEQYF

len: 14
d_gene: TRBD1
abundance: few
v_gene: TRBV11-2
j_gene: TRBJ2-5
CDR3nt: TGTGCCAGCAGCCCGGACAGGGGCGAACAGACCCAGTACTTC
CDR3aa: CASSPDRGEQTQYF

len: 17
d_gene: .
abundance: .
v_gene: TRBV20-1
j_gene: TRBJ1-1
CDR3nt: TGCAGTGCTAGAGATGCTCCGTACCGGGACAAGAACACTGAAGCTTTCTTT
CDR3aa: CSARDAPYRDKNTEAFF

len: 12
d_gene: .
abundance: many
v_gene: TRBV29-1
j_gene: TRBJ2-7
CDR3nt: TGCAGCGCTGCCGGGACATACTACGAGCAGTACTTC
CDR3aa: CSAAGTYYEQYF

len: 11
d_gene: .
abundance: .
v_gene: TRBV2
j_gene: TRBJ2-1
CDR3nt: TGTGCCAGCAGTGAGATAGCGGAGCAGTTCTTC
CDR3aa: CASSEIAEQFF

len: 15
d_gene: TRBD1
abundance: .
v_gene: TRBV9
j_gene: TRBJ1-1
CDR3nt: TGTGCCAGCAGCGCAGGGGGACAGGCGGGCACTGAAGCTTTCTTT
CDR3aa: CASSAGGQAGTEAFF

len: 12
d_gene: .
abundance: .
v_gene: TRBV29-1
j_gene: TRBJ2-7
CDR3nt: TGCAGCGTTGAGGGTGGAGACTACGAGCAGTACTTC
CDR3aa: CSVEGGDYEQYF

len: 17
d_gene: .
abundance: .
v_gene: TRBV28
j_gene: TRBJ2-1
CDR3nt: TGTGCCAGCAGTTTCCCCCTCAAGCGGAGTAGAAGGAATGAGCAGTTCTTC
CDR3aa: CASSFPLKRSRRNEQFF

len: 15
d_gene: .
abundance: .
v_gene: TRBV5-1
j_gene: TRBJ2-1
CDR3nt: TGCGCCAGCAGCATTTTGGAGGGGCGTAACAATGAGCAGTTCTTC
CDR3aa: CASSILEGRNNEQFF

len: 17
d_gene: TRBD1
abundance: .
v_gene: TRBV3-1
j_gene: TRBJ2-1
CDR3nt: TGTGCCAGCAGCCAATCTGTTAAGGGACAGGGGTTAGATGAGCAGTTCTTC
CDR3aa: CASSQSVKGQGLDEQFF

len: 13
d_gene: .
abundance: few
v_gene: TRBV29-1
j_gene: TRBJ2-1
CDR3nt: TGCAGCGTTGAAGGAGCCCGAATGAATGAGCAGTTCTTC
CDR3aa: CSVEGARMNEQFF

len: 16
d_gene: .
abundance: .
v_gene: TRBV12-3/TRBV12-4
j_gene: TRBJ2-1
CDR3nt: TGTGCCAGCAGTTTAGTGTTCGGAGGGGCCTACAATGAGCAGTTCTTC
CDR3aa: CASSLVFGGAYNEQFF

len: 15
d_gene: .
abundance: many
v_gene: TRBV5-5
j_gene: TRBJ1-2
CDR3nt: TGTGCCAGCAGCCTGGGATTTGAGTCCTTCTATGGCTACACCTTC
CDR3aa: CASSLGFESFYGYTF

len: 14
d_gene: .
abundance: few
v_gene: TRBV5-8
j_gene: TRBJ1-2
CDR3nt: TGTGCCAGCAGCTACGGTCAGGCCGGCTATGGCTACACCTTC
CDR3aa: CASSYGQAGYGYTF

len: 15
d_gene: .
abundance: .
v_gene: TRBV6-1
j_gene: TRBJ2-5
CDR3nt: TGTGCCAGCAGGGGATCCGGAGGGGGGGCGGAGACCCAGTACTTC
CDR3aa: CASRGSGGGAETQYF

len: 14
d_gene: TRBD1
abundance: few
v_gene: TRBV4-1
j_gene: TRBJ2-7
CDR3nt: TGCGCCAGCAGCGACCGACAGGGGCCCTACGAGCAGTACTTC
CDR3aa: CASSDRQGPYEQYF

len: 18
d_gene: TRBD2
abundance: few
v_gene: TRBV5-1
j_gene: TRBJ2-1
CDR3nt: TGCGCCAGCAGCTTTCTGCCGGGACTAGCGGAGGCGTACAATGAGCAGTTCTTC
CDR3aa: CASSFLPGLAEAYNEQFF

len: 15
d_gene: TRBD1
abundance: .
v_gene: TRBV28
j_gene: TRBJ2-3
CDR3nt: TGTGCCAGCGGCCCGGGACAGGGCGAAGCAGATACGCAGTATTTT
CDR3aa: CASGPGQGEADTQYF

len: 15
d_gene: .
abundance: many
v_gene: TRBV20-1
j_gene: TRBJ2-7
CDR3nt: TGCAGTGCTAGAGGCCGGGGGAGGCCTTCCTACGAGCAGTACTTC
CDR3aa: CSARGRGRPSYEQYF

len: 14
d_gene: .
abundance: few
v_gene: TRBV5-1
j_gene: TRBJ2-3
CDR3nt: TGCGCCAGCTCTGGGGGGACTGCCACAGATACGCAGTATTTT
CDR3aa: CASSGGTATDTQYF

len: 15
d_gene: .
abundance: .
v_gene: TRBV3-1
j_gene: TRBJ2-3
CDR3nt: TGTGCCAGCAGCCAAGCAGGGGTGTCGGGAGATACGCAGTATTTT
CDR3aa: CASSQAGVSGDTQYF

len: 14
d_gene: .
abundance: many
v_gene: TRBV27
j_gene: TRBJ2-5
CDR3nt: TGTGCCAGCAGTTCTAGGGGAGGCCAAGAGACCCAGTACTTC
CDR3aa: CASSSRGGQETQYF

len: 16
d_gene: .
abundance: few
v_gene: TRBV5-1
j_gene: TRBJ2-3
CDR3nt: TGCGCCAGCAGCTTGGGACAGATAATATACACAGATACGCAGTATTTT
CDR3aa: CASSLGQIIYTDTQYF

len: 14
d_gene: TRBD1
abundance: .
v_gene: TRBV7-8
j_gene: TRBJ2-7
CDR3nt: TGTGCCAGCAGCCCCCGGACAGGAACCTACGAGCAGTACTTC
CDR3aa: CASSPRTGTYEQYF

len: 12
d_gene: .
abundance: .
v_gene: TRBV11-1
j_gene: TRBJ1-1
CDR3nt: TGTGCCAGCAGCTTAGCGAGCAGGGTTGCTTTCTTT
CDR3aa: CASSLASRVAFF

len: 16
d_gene: .
abundance: few
v_gene: TRBV29-1
j_gene: TRBJ2-5
CDR3nt: TGCAGCGTTGAAGAACAGGGCCGGCGGACTCAAGAGACCCAGTACTTC
CDR3aa: CSVEEQGRRTQETQYF

len: 14
d_gene: .
abundance: .
v_gene: TRBV20-1
j_gene: TRBJ2-1
CDR3nt: TGCAGTGCTAGAGTGTCAGGGGACTACAATGAGCAGTTCTTC
CDR3aa: CSARVSGDYNEQFF

len: 14
d_gene: .
abundance: few
v_gene: TRBV28
j_gene: TRBJ1-5
CDR3nt: TGTGCCAGCAGCCCAGCGGGAACTAATCAGCCCCAGCATTTT
CDR3aa: CASSPAGTNQPQHF

len: 14
d_gene: .
abundance: .
v_gene: TRBV28
j_gene: TRBJ1-2
CDR3nt: TGTGCCAGCAGTCTTCACGCGGGGAGATATGGCGACACCTTC
CDR3aa: CASSLHAGRYGDTF

len: 14
d_gene: .
abundance: few
v_gene: TRBV19
j_gene: TRBJ2-7
CDR3nt: TGTGCCAGTAGTGTCAGTGGCTTTCCCTACGAGCAGTACTTC
CDR3aa: CASSVSGFPYEQYF

len: 15
d_gene: .
abundance: .
v_gene: TRBV9
j_gene: TRBJ2-3
CDR3nt: TGTGCCAGCAGCGAGGGAGTTACCGTCACAGATACGCAGTATTTT
CDR3aa: CASSEGVTVTDTQYF

len: 14
d_gene: TRBD2
abundance: .
v_gene: TRBV7-9
j_gene: TRBJ2-7
CDR3nt: TGTGCCAGCAGCCCCCAAGTAGCGGGTAGAGAGCAGTACTTC
CDR3aa: CASSPQVAGREQYF